This T cell receptor beta chain was captured in a study of CD8+CD57+ T cells in acquired aplastic anemia. This clonotype was picked up many times. TCR beta VDJ and CDR3 were profiled, and genomic DNA was the template. TCRdb reprocessed the reads via MiXCR and lists one record per CDR3 protein. The sample holds just over 450,000 distinct CDR3 sequences, approximately 32% seen once. All sequencing subjects had displayed CD8+CD57+ cell expansion on flow cytometry. Sequenced input: sorted CD4+, CD8+, or CD8+CD57+ T cells (not recorded which) from PBMCs. The source of this sequence is a human donor with aplastic anemia.

CDR3 bases: TGTGCCAGCAGCTTATTTTCCGGGGGGCTTGATGGCTACACCTTC. This translates into CASSLFSGGLDGYTF. The V call is TRBV7-8, the J call TRBJ1-2; TRBD1 might be the D (6 bases). CDR1 and CDR2 from the germline V gene are SGHVS and FQNEAQ. The CDR3 contains 15 residues. Trimming left V 2 bases short and J 6 bases short, with 16 bases between.